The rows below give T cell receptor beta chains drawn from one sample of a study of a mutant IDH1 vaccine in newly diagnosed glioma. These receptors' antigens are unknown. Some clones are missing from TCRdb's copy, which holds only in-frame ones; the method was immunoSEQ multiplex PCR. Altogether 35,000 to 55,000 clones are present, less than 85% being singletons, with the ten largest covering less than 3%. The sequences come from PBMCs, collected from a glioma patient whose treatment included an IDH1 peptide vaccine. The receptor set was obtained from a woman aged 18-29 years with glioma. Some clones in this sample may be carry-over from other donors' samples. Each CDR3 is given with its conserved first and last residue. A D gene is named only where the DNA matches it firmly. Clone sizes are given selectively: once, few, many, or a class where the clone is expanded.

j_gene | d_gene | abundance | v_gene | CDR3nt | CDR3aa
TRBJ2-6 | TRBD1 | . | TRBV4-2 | TGTGCCAGCAGCCAAGAAAAGGGGGCGAGTTCTGGGGCCAACGTCCTGACTTTC | CASSQEKGASSGANVLTF
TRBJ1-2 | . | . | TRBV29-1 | TGCAGCTCCGGTGAGGGACCCAACTATGGCTACACCTTC | CSSGEGPNYGYTF
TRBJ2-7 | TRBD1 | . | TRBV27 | TGTGCCAGCAGTTTATCGGGGACAGTATACGAGCAGTACTTC | CASSLSGTVYEQYF
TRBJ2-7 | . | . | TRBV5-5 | TGTGCCAGCAGCAGGGATAGGGAACTGATACCAAACTACGAGCAGTACTTC | CASSRDRELIPNYEQYF
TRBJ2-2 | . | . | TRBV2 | TGTGCCAGCAGTGATTTGCCTAGCGAGCCCGGGGAGCTGTTTTTT | CASSDLPSEPGELFF
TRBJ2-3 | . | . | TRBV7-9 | TGTGCCAGCAGCTTAGCGGGGGCCAGCACAGATACGCAGTATTTT | CASSLAGASTDTQYF
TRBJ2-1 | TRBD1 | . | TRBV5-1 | TGCGCCAGCAGCTGGGGCCGGGACAGGGTTGACAATGAGCAGTTCTTC | CASSWGRDRVDNEQFF
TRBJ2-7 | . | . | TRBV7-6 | TGTGCCAGCAGCTTGCAGGGGCAAACCTACGAGCAGTACTTC | CASSLQGQTYEQYF
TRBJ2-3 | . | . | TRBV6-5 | TGTGCCAGCAGTAGGGGGGATGATACGCAGTATTTT | CASSRGDDTQYF
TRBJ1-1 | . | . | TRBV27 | TGTGCCAGCAGTAAGGGGAGGGGGGACACTGAAGCTTTCTTT | CASSKGRGDTEAFF
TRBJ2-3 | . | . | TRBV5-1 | TGCGCCAGCAGCTCGATACAGAAAGGGGGTGGAACAGATACGCAGTATTTT | CASSSIQKGGGTDTQYF
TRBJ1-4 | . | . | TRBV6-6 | TGTGCCAGCAGTTCATCGGGACCGCCTAATGAAAAACTGTTTTTT | CASSSSGPPNEKLFF
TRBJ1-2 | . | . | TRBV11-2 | TGTGCCAGCAGCTACCCATCGGGGAATGGCTACACCTTC | CASSYPSGNGYTF
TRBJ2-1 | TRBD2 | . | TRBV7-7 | TGTGCCAGCAGCTTAGGGACTAGCGGGGTGCGCTACAATGAGCAGTTCTTC | CASSLGTSGVRYNEQFF
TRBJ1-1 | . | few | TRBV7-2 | TGTGCCAGCAGCTCACAGGGTTTCGGCACTGAAGCTTTCTTT | CASSSQGFGTEAFF
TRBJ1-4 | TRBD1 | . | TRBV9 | TGTGCCAGCAGCGTAGGACAGGGGGCCTTCGGAGAAAAACTGTTTTTT | CASSVGQGAFGEKLFF
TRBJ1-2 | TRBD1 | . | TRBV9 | TGTGCCAGCAGCGTAGGCGGGACAGGTCTACCCTATGGCTACACCTTC | CASSVGGTGLPYGYTF
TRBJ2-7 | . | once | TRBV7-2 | TGTGCCAGCAGCTTAGATGGTACAAACGAGCAGTACTTC | CASSLDGTNEQYF
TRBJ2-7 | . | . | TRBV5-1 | TGCGCCAGCAGCTTGGTGGTCTTCACGGCAGGCGAGCAGTACTTC | CASSLVVFTAGEQYF
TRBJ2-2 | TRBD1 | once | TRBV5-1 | TGCGCCAGCAGCTTGGGGACAGGCCCCGGGGAGCTGTTTTTT | CASSLGTGPGELFF
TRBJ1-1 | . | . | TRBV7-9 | TGTGCCAGCAGCTTAGAGGCAGATGAAGCTTTCTTT | CASSLEADEAFF
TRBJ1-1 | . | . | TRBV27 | TGTGCCAGCAGTTTAGGGGTCTCGAACACTGAAGCTTTCTTT | CASSLGVSNTEAFF
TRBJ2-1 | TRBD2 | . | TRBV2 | TGTGCCAGCAGGGGAGGGCTAGCGGGGGGCAATGAGCAGTTCTTC | CASRGGLAGGNEQFF
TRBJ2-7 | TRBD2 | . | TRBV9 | TGTGCCAGCAGCGTAGGGCTAGCGGGCTACGAGCAGTACTTC | CASSVGLAGYEQYF
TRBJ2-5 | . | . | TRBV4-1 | TGCGCCAGCAGCCAACCCTACAGAAACCAAGAGACCCAGTACTTC | CASSQPYRNQETQYF
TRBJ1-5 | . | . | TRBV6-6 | TGTGCCTTACGGTCAGCCACGGGTCAGCCCCAGCATTTT | CALRSATGQPQHF
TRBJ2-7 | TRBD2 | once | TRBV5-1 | TGCGCCAGCAGCTTGGCCGGGACTAGCGGATACTACGAGCAGTACTTC | CASSLAGTSGYYEQYF
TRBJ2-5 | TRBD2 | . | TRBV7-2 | TGTGCCAGCAGCTCCTGGACTAGCGGGGGGGAGACCCAGTACTTC | CASSSWTSGGETQYF
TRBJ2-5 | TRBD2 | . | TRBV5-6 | TGTGCCAGCAGACCTAGCGGGGGGGCCCTTAAGACCCAGTACTTC | CASRPSGGALKTQYF
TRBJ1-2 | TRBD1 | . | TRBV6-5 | TGTGCCAGCAGGCAGGGGGACTATGGCTACACCTTC | CASRQGDYGYTF
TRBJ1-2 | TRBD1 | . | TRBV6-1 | TGTGCCAGCAGTGACCTTATACAGGGGGACTACACCTTC | CASSDLIQGDYTF
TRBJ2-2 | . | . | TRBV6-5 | TGTGCCAGCAGTTTAAAATCAGGGAACACCGGGGAGCTGTTTTTT | CASSLKSGNTGELFF